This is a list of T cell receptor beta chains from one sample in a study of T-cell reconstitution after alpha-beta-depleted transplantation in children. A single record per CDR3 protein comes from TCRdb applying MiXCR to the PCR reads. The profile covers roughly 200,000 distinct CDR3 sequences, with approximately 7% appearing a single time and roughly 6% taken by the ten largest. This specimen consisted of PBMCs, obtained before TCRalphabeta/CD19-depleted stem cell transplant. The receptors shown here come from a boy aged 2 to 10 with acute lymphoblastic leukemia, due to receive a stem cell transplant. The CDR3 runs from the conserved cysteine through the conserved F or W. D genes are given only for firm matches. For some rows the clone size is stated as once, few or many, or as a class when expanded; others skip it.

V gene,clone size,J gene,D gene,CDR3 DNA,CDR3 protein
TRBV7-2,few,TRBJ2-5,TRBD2,TGTGCCAGCAGCATTGGACTAGCGGGCGGACAAGAGACCCAGTACTTC,CASSIGLAGGQETQYF
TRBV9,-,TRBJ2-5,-,TGTGCCAGCAGCCAGAGGGGAGAGACCCAGTACTTC,CASSQRGETQYF
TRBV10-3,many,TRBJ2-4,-,TGTGCCATCAGTACGACAGAGGCACTAGCCAAAAACATTCAGTACTTC,CAISTTEALAKNIQYF
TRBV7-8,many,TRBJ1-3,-,TGTGCCAGCAGCCTACGCACAGGGATTACCGAAAACACCATATATTTT,CASSLRTGITENTIYF
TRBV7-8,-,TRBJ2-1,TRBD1,TGTGCCTCCAGCTCTCTTCAGGGGGATGAGCAGTTCTTC,CASSSLQGDEQFF
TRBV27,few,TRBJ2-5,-,TGTGCCAGCAGGGGCGGGGGCCCCCAAGAGACCCAGTACTTC,CASRGGGPQETQYF
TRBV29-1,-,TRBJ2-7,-,TGCAGCGTTGTCGCAGGGGACTACGAGCAGTACTTC,CSVVAGDYEQYF
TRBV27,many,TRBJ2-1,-,TGTGCCAGCGTATCCGGCCCGGGTGAGCAGTTCTTC,CASVSGPGEQFF
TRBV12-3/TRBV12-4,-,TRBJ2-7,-,TGTGCCAGCACCAACTCCCCCGGGCCGGGGGACGAGCAGTACTTC,CASTNSPGPGDEQYF
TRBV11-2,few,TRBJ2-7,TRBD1,TGTGCCAGCAGCCCCTCACAGGGGGCATACGAGCAGTACTTC,CASSPSQGAYEQYF
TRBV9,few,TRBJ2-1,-,TGTGCCAGCAGCGTAGATGACGGAACCAGCTACAATGAGCAGTTCTTC,CASSVDDGTSYNEQFF
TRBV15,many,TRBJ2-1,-,TGTGCCACCAGCAACACAGGGGGGGGGAATGAGCAGTTCTTC,CATSNTGGGNEQFF
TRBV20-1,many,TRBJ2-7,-,TGCAGTGCTAGAAGCCAGGGCCCGTACGAGCAGTACTTC,CSARSQGPYEQYF
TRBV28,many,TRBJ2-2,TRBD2,TGTGCCAGCAGTTTACCGGGACTAGCGGGTGGGGAGCTGTTTTTT,CASSLPGLAGGELFF
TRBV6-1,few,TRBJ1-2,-,TGTGCCAGCAGACAAGACCTGAGTCGGGGTTATGGCTACACCTTC,CASRQDLSRGYGYTF
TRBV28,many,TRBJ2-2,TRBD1,TGTGCCAGCAGTTTGGGGACAGGGATCGCGTCCGGGGAGCTGTTTTTT,CASSLGTGIASGELFF
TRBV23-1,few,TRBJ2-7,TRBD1,TGCGCCAGTCCTCCGACAGGGCGACCCTACGAGCAGTACTTC,CASPPTGRPYEQYF
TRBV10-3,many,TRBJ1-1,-,TGTGCCATCAGCTCCACTTCAGGGAGAGCTTTCTTT,CAISSTSGRAFF
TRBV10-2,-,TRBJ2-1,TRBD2,TGCGCCAGCAGTGAGACTAGCGGGAGATTAGGCAATGAGCAGTTCTTC,CASSETSGRLGNEQFF
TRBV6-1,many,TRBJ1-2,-,TGTGCCAGCAGTGGGGGGGACTATGGCTACACCTTC,CASSGGDYGYTF
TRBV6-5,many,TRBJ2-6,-,TGTGCCAGCAGTTCCTACCACTCTGGGGCCAACGTCCTGACTTTC,CASSSYHSGANVLTF
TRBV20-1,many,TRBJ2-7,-,TGCAGTGCCCCAGGGTACTCTCGTCGCCACAACCATTACGAGCAGTACTTC,CSAPGYSRRHNHYEQYF
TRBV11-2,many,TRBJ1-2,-,TGTGCCAGCAGCTTAACGTCACCTACTAACTATGGCTACACCTTC,CASSLTSPTNYGYTF
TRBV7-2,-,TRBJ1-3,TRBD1,TGTGCCAGCAGCTTATCGCAGGGGGCTGCTTACTCTGGAAACACCATATATTTT,CASSLSQGAAYSGNTIYF
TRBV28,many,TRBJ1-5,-,TGTGCCAGCAGTTTTGGTTACACGAATCAGCCCCAGCATTTT,CASSFGYTNQPQHF
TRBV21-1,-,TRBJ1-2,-,TGTGCCAGCAGCTCGGGACCCGGGGGCTACACCTTC,CASSSGPGGYTF
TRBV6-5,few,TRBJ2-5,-,TGTGCCAGCACCAACCAAGAGACCCAGTACTTC,CASTNQETQYF
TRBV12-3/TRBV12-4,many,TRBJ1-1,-,TGTGCCAGCAGACTTCCTGGACCTAACACTGAAGCTTTCTTT,CASRLPGPNTEAFF
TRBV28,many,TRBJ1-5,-,TGTGCCAGCAGTGCCCCCTACACAGGGAATCAGCCCCAGCATTTT,CASSAPYTGNQPQHF
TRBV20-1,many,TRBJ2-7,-,TGCAGTGCTAGGTCAGAAAAATCAGGACTGTGGGGGCCCTACGAGCAGTACTTC,CSARSEKSGLWGPYEQYF
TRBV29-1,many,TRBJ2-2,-,TGCAGCGTTGCCAGGCCGGCCAACACCGGGGAGCTGTTTTTT,CSVARPANTGELFF
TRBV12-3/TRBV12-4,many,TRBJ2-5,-,TGTGCCAGCAGCAGGGCAGCGCGGGAGACCCAGTACTTC,CASSRAARETQYF
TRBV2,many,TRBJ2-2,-,TGTGCCAGCAGCCCCGGGACCACGAACACCGGGGAGCTGTTTTTT,CASSPGTTNTGELFF
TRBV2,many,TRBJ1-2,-,TGTGCCAGCAGTGTGACATCGAACTATGGCTACACCTTC,CASSVTSNYGYTF
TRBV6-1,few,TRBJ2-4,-,TGTGCCAGCAGTGAGGGGGCCGCGGACATTCAGTACTTC,CASSEGAADIQYF
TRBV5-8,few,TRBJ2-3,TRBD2,TGTGCCAGCAGCCTCCGACTAGCGGAAACAGATACGCAGTATTTT,CASSLRLAETDTQYF
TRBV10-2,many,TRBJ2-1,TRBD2,TGCGCCACACTAGCGGTTAGCGATGAGCAGTTCTTC,CATLAVSDEQFF
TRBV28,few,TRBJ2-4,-,TGTGCCAGCAGCCTGGACGGAAACATTCAGTACTTC,CASSLDGNIQYF
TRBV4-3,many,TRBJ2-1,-,TGCGCCAGCAGCCAAGATGTGCGAGACAATGAGCAGTTCTTC,CASSQDVRDNEQFF
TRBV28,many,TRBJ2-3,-,TGTGCCAGCGGTATGGAGGGATGGACAGATACGCAGTATTTT,CASGMEGWTDTQYF
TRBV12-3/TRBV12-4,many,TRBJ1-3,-,TGTGCCAGCAATTTCGGAGGGCAGGGATATTTT,CASNFGGQGYF
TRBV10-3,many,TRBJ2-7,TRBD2,TGTGCCATCAGTGAGGGTAGGGAGGGCGAGCAGTACTTC,CAISEGREGEQYF
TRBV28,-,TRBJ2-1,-,TGTGCCAGCAATTCCGGGGGTAGCGCGACCTTCAATGAGCAGTTCTTC,CASNSGGSATFNEQFF
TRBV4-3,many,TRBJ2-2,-,TGCGCCAGCAGCCAGGTTGCGGTCAACACCGGGGAGCTGTTTTTT,CASSQVAVNTGELFF
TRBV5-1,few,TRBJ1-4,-,TGCGCCAGCAGCGCTGACAGATCAACTAATGAAAAACTGTTTTTT,CASSADRSTNEKLFF
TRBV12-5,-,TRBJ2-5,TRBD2,TGTGCTAGTGCGGAGGGAGGGTACCAAGAGACCCAGTACTTC,CASAEGGYQETQYF
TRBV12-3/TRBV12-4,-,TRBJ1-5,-,TGTGCCAGCAGTTATACTGGACCGATTCAGGATCAGCCCCAGCATTTT,CASSYTGPIQDQPQHF
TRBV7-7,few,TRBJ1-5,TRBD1,TGTGCCAGCAGCATGGACAGGGGTCAGCCCCAGCATTTT,CASSMDRGQPQHF
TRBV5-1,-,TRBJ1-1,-,TGCGCCAGCAGCTTTTTCAGGGACACTGAAGCTTTCTTT,CASSFFRDTEAFF
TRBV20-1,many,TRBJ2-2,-,TGCAGTGCCTCCCCGGGGAACACCGGGGAGCTGTTTTTT,CSASPGNTGELFF
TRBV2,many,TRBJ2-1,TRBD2,TGTGCCAGCACTGATAGCGGGGCTTACAATGAGCAGTTCTTC,CASTDSGAYNEQFF
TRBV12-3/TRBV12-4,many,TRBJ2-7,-,TGTGCCAGCACCGGGACTCCCGACTACGAGCAGTACTTC,CASTGTPDYEQYF
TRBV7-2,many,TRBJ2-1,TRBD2,TGTGCCAGCAGCCGGACTAGCGGGGGAAACAATGAGCAGTTCTTC,CASSRTSGGNNEQFF
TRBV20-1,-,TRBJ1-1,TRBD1,TGCAGTGCTAGAGGATTTTGGGGGACAGGGGCCATGAACACTGAAGCTTTCTTT,CSARGFWGTGAMNTEAFF
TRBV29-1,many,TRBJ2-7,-,TGCAGCGTTGGCCTCGGAGGGTTGTCCTACGAGCAGTACTTC,CSVGLGGLSYEQYF
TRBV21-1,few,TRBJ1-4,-,TGTGCCAGCAGCCAAAACCGGGACACCGATGAAAAACTGTTTTTT,CASSQNRDTDEKLFF
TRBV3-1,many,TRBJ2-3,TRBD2,TGTGCCAGCAGCCAAGTTAGCGGGATCGGAGATACGCAGTATTTT,CASSQVSGIGDTQYF
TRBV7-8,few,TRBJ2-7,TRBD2,TGTGCCAGCATTGGGAGGGGTTCTGAGTACTTC,CASIGRGSEYF
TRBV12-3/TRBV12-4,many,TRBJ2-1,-,TGTGCCAGCAGCAAACTGACTGGAGTCAGCGAGCAGTTCTTC,CASSKLTGVSEQFF
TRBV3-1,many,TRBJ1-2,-,TGTGCCAGCAGCTCGGTTGATGGCTACACCTTC,CASSSVDGYTF